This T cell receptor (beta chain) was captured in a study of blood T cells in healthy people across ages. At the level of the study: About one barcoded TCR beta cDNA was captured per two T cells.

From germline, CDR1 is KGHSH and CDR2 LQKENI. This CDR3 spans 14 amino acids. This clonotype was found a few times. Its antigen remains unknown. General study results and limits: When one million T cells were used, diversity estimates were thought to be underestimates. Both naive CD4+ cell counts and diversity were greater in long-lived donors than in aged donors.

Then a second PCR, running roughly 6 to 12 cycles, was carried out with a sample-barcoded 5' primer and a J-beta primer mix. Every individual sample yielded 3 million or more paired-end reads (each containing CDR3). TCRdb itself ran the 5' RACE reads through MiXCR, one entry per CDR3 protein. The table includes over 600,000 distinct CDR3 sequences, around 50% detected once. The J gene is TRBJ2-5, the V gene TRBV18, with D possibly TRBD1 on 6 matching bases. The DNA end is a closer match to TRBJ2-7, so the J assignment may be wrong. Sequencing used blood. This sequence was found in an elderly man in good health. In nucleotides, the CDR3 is TGTGCCAGCTCACCAAACGGCAGGGGCCACGAGCAGTACTTC. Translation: CASSPNGRGHEQYF.